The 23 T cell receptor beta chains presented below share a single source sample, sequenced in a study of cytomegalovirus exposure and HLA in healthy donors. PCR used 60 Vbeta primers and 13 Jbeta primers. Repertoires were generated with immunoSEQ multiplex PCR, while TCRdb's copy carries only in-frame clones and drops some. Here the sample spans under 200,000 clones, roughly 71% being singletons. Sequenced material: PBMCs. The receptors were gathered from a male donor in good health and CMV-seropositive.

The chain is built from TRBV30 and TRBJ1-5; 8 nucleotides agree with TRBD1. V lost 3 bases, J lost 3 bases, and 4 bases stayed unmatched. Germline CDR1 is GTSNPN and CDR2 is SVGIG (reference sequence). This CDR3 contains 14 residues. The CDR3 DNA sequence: TGTGCCTGGAGCGGACAGGGCCTCAATCAGCCCCAGCATTTT. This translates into CAWSGQGLNQPQHF.

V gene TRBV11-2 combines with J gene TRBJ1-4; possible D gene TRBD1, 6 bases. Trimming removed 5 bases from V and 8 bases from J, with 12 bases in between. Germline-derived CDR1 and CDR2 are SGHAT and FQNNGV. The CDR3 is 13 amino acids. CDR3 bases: TGTGCCAGCAGCCGGGACATCTGGGAAAAACTGTTTTTT. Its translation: CASSRDIWEKLFF.

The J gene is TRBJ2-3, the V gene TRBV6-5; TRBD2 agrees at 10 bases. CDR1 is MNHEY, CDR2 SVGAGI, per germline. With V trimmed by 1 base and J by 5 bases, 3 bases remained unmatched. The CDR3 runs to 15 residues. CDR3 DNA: TGTGCCAGCAGTTACTTCGGGACTAGCGTAGATACGCAGTATTTT. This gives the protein CASSYFGTSVDTQYF.

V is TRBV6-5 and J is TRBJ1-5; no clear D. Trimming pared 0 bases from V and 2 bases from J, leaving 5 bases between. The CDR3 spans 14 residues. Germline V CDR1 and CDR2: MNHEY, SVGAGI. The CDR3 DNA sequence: TGTGCCAGCAGTTACTCGGAGGGCAATCAGCCCCAGCATTTT. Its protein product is CASSYSEGNQPQHF.

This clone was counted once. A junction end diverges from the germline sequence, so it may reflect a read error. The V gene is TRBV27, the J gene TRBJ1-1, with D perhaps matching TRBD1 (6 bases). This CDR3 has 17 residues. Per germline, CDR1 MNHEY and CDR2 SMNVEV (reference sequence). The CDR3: CAGSSDGGGGWNTEAFF. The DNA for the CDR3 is TGTGCCGGCAGCTCAGATGGGGGGGGCGGGTGGAACACTGAAGCTTTCTTT.

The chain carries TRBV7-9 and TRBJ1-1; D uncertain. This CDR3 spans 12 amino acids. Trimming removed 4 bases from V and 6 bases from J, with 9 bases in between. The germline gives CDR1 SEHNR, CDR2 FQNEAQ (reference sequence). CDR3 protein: CASSSGRPEAFF. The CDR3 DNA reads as TGTGCCAGCAGCTCCGGGAGACCTGAAGCTTTCTTT.

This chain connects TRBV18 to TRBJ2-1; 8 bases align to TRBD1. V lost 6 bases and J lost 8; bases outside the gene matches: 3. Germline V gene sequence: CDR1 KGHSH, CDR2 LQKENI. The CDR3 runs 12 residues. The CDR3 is CASSLTGDEQFF. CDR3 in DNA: TGTGCCAGCTCGCTGACAGGGGATGAGCAGTTCTTC.

The CDR3: CASSQAGGRTLGFETQYF. CDR3 coding DNA: TGCGCCAGCAGCCAAGCCGGGGGGCGAACCTTAGGCTTCGAGACCCAGTACTTC. V and J are TRBV4-1 and TRBJ2-5; perhaps TRBD2 as D (7 bases). There are 18 residues in the CDR3. Trimming took off 1 base at V and 5 bases at J, with 23 bases between the two ends. CDR1 and CDR2 from the germline V gene are MGHRA and YSYEKL.

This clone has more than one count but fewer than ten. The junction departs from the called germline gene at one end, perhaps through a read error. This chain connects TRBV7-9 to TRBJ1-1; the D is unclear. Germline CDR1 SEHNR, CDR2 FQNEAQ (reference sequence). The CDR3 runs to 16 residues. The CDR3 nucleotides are TGTGCCAGCAGCTTACTCATGAACCGGCGGAACCCTGAAGCTTTCTTT. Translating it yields CASSLLMNRRNPEAFF.

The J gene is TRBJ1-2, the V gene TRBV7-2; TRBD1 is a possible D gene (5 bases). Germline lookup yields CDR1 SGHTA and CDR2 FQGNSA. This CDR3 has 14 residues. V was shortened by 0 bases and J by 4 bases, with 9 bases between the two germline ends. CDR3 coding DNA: TGTGCCAGCAGCTTAGCCCACAGGCCCTATGGCTACACCTTC. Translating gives CASSLAHRPYGYTF.

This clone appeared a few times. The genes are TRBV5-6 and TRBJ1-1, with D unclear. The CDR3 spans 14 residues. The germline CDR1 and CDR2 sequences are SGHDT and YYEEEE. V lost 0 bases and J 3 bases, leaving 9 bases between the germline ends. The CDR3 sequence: CASSLVGWDTEAFF. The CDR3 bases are TGTGCCAGCAGCTTGGTCGGGTGGGACACTGAAGCTTTCTTT.

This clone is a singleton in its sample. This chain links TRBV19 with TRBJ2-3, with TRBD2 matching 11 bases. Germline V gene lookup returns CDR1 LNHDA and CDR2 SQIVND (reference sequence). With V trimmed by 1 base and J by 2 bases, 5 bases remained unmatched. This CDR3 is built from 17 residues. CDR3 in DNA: TGTGCCAGTAGTATAGCTTCTAGCGGGGGGTACACAGATACGCAGTATTTT. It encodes CASSIASSGGYTDTQYF.

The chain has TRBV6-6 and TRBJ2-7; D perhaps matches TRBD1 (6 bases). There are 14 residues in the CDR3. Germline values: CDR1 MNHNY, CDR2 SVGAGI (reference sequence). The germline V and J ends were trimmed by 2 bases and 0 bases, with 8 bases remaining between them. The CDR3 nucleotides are TGTGCCAGCAGTTACGGACAGAACTCCTACGAGCAGTACTTC. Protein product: CASSYGQNSYEQYF.

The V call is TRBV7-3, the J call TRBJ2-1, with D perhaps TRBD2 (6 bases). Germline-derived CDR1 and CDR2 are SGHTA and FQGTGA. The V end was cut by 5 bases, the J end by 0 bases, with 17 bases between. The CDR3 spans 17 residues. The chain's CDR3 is CASSPQSPGSSYNEQFF. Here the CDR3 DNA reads TGTGCCAGCAGCCCCCAGTCCCCCGGGAGCTCCTACAATGAGCAGTTCTTC. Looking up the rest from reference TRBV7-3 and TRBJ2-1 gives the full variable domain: GAGVSQTPSNKVTEKGKYVELRCDPISGHTALYWYRQSLGQGPEFLIYFQGTGAADDSGLPNDRFFAVRPEGSVSTLKIQRTERGDSAVYLCASSPQSPGSSYNEQFFGPGTRLTVL.

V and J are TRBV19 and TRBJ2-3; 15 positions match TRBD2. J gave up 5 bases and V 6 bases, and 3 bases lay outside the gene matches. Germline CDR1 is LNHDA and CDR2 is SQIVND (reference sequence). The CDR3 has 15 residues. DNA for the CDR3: TGTGCCAGTAGCACGGGACTAGCGGGGGGAGATACGCAGTATTTT. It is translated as CASSTGLAGGDTQYF.

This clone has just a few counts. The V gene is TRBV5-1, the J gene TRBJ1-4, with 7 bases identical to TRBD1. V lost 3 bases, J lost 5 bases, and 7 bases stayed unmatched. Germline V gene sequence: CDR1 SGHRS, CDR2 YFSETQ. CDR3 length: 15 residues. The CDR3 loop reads CASSSLGTENEKLFF. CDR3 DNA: TGCGCCAGCAGCTCCCTCGGGACAGAGAATGAAAAACTGTTTTTT.

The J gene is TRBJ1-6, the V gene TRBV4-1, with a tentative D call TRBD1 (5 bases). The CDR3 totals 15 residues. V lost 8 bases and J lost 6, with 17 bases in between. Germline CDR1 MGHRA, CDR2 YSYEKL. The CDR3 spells CASRHRYPINSPLHF. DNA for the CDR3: TGCGCCAGCCGGCACAGGTATCCGATTAATTCACCCCTCCACTTT.

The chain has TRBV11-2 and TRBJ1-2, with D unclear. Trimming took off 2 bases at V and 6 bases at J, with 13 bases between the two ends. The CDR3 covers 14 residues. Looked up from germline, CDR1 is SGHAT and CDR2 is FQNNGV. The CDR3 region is CASSLSYGVDGYTF. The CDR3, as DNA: TGTGCCAGCAGCTTATCTTACGGGGTGGATGGCTACACCTTC.

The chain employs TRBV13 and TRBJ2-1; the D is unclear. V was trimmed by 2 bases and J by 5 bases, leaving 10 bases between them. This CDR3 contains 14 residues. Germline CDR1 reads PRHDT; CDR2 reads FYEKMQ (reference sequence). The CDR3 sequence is CASSLTYSNNEQFF. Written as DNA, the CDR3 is TGTGCCAGCAGCTTAACGTACAGTAACAATGAGCAGTTCTTC. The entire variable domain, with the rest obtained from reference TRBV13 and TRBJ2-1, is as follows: AAGVIQSPRHLIKEKRETATLKCYPIPRHDTVYWYQQGPGQDPQFLISFYEKMQSDKGSIPDRFSAQQFSDYHSELNMSSLELGDSALYFCASSLTYSNNEQFFGPGTRLTVL.

CDR3 region: CASTWAGAAGVNEQFF. The CDR3 region has the DNA TGTGCCAGCACCTGGGCGGGGGCGGCCGGAGTTAATGAGCAGTTCTTC. The rearrangement uses TRBV27 and TRBJ2-1, with D perhaps matching TRBD2 (7 bases). Germline V gene lookup returns CDR1 MNHEY and CDR2 SMNVEV (reference sequence). V lost 7 bases, J lost 7 bases, and 23 bases lay in between. This CDR3 region has 16 residues.

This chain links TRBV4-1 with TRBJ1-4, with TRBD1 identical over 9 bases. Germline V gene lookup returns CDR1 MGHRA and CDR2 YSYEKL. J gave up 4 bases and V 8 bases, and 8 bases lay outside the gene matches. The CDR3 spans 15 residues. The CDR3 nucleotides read TGCGCCAGCCGGGACAGGGACCGTGGTAATGAAAAACTGTTTTTT. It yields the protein CASRDRDRGNEKLFF.

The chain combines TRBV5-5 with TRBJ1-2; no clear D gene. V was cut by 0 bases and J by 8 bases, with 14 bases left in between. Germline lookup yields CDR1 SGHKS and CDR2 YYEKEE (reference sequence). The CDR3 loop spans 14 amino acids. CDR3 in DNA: TGTGCCAGCAGCTTGGATATCGGGTTGAGAGGCTACACCTTC. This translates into CASSLDIGLRGYTF.

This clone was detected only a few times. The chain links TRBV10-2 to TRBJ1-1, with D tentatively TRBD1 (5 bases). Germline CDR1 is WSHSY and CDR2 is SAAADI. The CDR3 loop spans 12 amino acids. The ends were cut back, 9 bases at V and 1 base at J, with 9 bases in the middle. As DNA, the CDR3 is TGCGCCAGTTGTACAGGGAACACTGAAGCTTTCTTT. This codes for CASCTGNTEAFF.